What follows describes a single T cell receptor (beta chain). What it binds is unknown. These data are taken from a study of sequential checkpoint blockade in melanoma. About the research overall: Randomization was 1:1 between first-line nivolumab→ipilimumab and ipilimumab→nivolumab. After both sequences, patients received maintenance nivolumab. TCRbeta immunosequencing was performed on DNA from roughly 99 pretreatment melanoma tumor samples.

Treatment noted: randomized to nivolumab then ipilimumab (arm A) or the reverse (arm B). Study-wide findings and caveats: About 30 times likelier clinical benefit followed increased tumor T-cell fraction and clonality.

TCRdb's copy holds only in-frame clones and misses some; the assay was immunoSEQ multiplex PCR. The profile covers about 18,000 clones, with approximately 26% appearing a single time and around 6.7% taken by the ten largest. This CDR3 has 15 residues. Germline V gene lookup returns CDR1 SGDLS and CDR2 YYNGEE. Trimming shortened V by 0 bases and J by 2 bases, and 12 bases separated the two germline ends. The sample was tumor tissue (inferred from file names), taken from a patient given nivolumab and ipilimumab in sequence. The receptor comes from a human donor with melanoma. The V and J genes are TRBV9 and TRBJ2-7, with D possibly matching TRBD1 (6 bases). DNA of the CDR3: TGTGCCAGCAGCGTAGGTTGGGGGCCAGCCTACGAGCAGTACTTC. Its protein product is CASSVGWGPAYEQYF.